This T cell receptor beta chain was identified during a study of shared clonotypes between healthy human individuals. At the level of the study: Donor ages ranged 18 to 49 years: a couple of women, a few men. Per-donor plates numbered three CD4 naive, three CD4 memory, two CD8 naive and one CD8 memory.

TCRdb's table, derived via immunoSEQ multiplex PCR, lists solely in-frame clones and lacks some. The sample shows around 2.5 million clones, 90% to 95% of them seen only once. V lost 3 bases and J lost 4, with 10 bases in between. The CDR3 is 14 residues long. Germline V gives CDR1 LNHDA, CDR2 SQIVND (reference sequence). As to this clone: The target antigen is unknown.

Study results and limitations: Estimated richness was generally greater in naive than memory subsets. Rarefaction showed sorted-subset sequencing was incomplete despite large depth.

This TCR was recovered from a man younger than 35 in good health. Some clones in this sample may be carry-over from other donors' samples. This chain connects TRBV19 to TRBJ2-1; D unresolved. The sequenced sample was naive CD4+ T cells from PBMCs. The sample's subset: CD45RA+ positively selected. CDR3 sequence (DNA): TGTGCCAGTAGTATGGTAGTTCCTTACAATGAGCAGTTCTTC. Translation gives CASSMVVPYNEQFF.